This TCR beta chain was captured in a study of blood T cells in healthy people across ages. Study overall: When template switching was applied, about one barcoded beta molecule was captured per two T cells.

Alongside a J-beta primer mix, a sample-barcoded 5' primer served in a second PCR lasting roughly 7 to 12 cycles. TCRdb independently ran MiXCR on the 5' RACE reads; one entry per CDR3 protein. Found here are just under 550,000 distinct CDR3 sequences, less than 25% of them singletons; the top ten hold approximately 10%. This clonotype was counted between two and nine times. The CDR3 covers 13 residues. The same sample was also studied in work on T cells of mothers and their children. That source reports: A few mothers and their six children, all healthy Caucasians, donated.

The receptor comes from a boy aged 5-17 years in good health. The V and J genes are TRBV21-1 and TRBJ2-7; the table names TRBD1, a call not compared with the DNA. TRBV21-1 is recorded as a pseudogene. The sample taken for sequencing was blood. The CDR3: CAIRGGITYEQYF. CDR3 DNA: TGTGCCATCCGGGGCGGGATCACCTACGAGCAGTACTTC.